This T cell receptor (beta chain) was sequenced in a study of T-cell reconstitution after alpha-beta-depleted transplantation in children (TCRdb year 2016). At the level of the whole study: Using TCR repertoire profiling, the study quantitatively followed how T-cell immune reconstitution unfolded in children after TCRalphabeta/CD19-depleted allogeneic hematopoietic cell transplantation.

The treatment or condition label corresponds to: allogeneic hematopoietic cell transplantation with graft depleted of TCRalphabeta T cells and CD19 B cells. Transplant recipients were children who received TCRalphabeta/CD19-depleted allogeneic hematopoietic cell grafts. This clonotype was counted ten times or more. Its recognized antigen is unknown. Base qualities are missing; no much larger clone stands one base away. From a lookup of the germline V gene, CDR1 and CDR2 are SGHRS and YFSETQ. The CDR3, from cysteine to phenylalanine, totals 15 residues. The entry retains the CDR3 DNA only, 45 bases that are in frame from base 1. Trimming removed 1 base from V and 4 bases from J, leaving 11 bases between the germline ends. Preparation of the library involved PCR. The sequencer listed for this sample is Illumina HiSeq 2500. TCR libraries were prepared with molecular barcoding, using unique molecular identifiers to normalize TCRbeta repertoire quantification. The public reads were quality trimmed at Q25 with fastp and then assembled into clones with MiXCR by TCRdb, keeping productive beta chains. Under each unique CDR3 protein, matching rows form one entry showing the most common genes and DNA. Present in this sample are some 300,000 distinct CDR3 sequences, around 9.1% of which were seen just once. Around 7.5% of the sample is held by the ten biggest clonotypes.

Findings and caveats that apply to the study as a whole: The apparently early alphabetaT-cell count recovery about two months after transplant was reportedly dependent on only several hundred rapidly expanded clones derived from non-depleted graft cells. The high TCRbeta diversity at day 60 in some patients was ascribed to recipient T cells and intrathymic progenitors that had survived conditioning. Over the following months the frequencies of hyperexpanded clones went down, and after one year T-cell counts and TCRbeta diversity were mostly credited to newly produced T cells.

The chain is made from TRBV5-1 and TRBJ2-2; a confident D gene designation cannot be given. The starting material was PBMCs, obtained before TCRalphabeta/CD19-depleted stem cell transplant. The receptor was derived from a boy in the first two years of life with acute myeloid leukemia, due to receive a stem cell transplant. The CDR3 protein sequence reads: CASSLTRVLTGELFF. The sequenced DNA is TGCGCCAGCAGCTTGACGCGAGTTCTCACCGGGGAGCTGTTTTTT.